Listed below are T cell receptor beta chains from one sample, sequenced in a study of OX40 agonist ivuxolimab in advanced cancers. TCRdb's copy holds only in-frame clones and misses some; the assay was immunoSEQ multiplex PCR. The table records tens of thousands of clones, 85% to 90% of them present only once. The specimen was CD4+ or CD8+ T cells sorted from blood, collected in a trial of the OX40 agonist ivuxolimab. All receptors come from an adult with an advanced solid tumor such as melanoma, head and neck, liver or kidney cancer. CDR3s include the opening cysteine and the closing phenylalanine or tryptophan. Fields, in order: V gene, CDR3 protein.

v_gene: TRBV28; CDR3aa: CASSSLGRSPIQQYF
v_gene: TRBV5-1; CDR3aa: CASSLEGRTTTYEQYF
v_gene: TRBV18; CDR3aa: CASSQTGGENIQYF
v_gene: TRBV5-6; CDR3aa: CASSYSYEQYF
v_gene: TRBV6-5; CDR3aa: CASSYRGTSTDTQYF
v_gene: TRBV10-3; CDR3aa: CAISVSSGSYNEQFF
v_gene: TRBV7-3; CDR3aa: CASSQKISSANQPQHF
v_gene: TRBV4-2; CDR3aa: CASSRGGSTGELFF
v_gene: TRBV4-1; CDR3aa: CASSSRTPAGNQPQHF
v_gene: TRBV12-5; CDR3aa: CASAASGQPGEQYF
v_gene: TRBV7-9; CDR3aa: CASSSGLNEQFF
v_gene: TRBV19; CDR3aa: CASRETGVGGELFF
v_gene: TRBV27; CDR3aa: CASSLVAGRTDTQYF
v_gene: TRBV11-3; CDR3aa: CASSLGGHTGELFF
v_gene: TRBV4-1; CDR3aa: CASSQDPGRGAYEQYF
v_gene: TRBV5-4; CDR3aa: CASSPAGVGANVLTF
v_gene: TRBV6-5; CDR3aa: CASSTARGSYEQYF
v_gene: TRBV2; CDR3aa: CASTRQGRNQPQHF
v_gene: TRBV5-6; CDR3aa: CASSLGRGTEQFF
v_gene: TRBV2; CDR3aa: CASRGTGRTDTQYF